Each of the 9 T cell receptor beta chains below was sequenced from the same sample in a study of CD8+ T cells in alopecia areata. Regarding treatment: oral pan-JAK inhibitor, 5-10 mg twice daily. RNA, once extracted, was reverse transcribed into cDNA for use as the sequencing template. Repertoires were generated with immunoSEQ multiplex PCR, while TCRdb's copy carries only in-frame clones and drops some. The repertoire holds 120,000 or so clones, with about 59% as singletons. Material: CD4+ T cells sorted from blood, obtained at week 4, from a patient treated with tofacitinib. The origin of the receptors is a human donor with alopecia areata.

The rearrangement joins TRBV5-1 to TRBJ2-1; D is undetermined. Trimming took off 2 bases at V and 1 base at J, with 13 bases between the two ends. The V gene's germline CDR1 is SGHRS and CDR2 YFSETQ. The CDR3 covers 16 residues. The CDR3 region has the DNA TGCGCCAGCAGCTTTATTGTTCTACAGTCCTACAATGAGCAGTTCTTC. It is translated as CASSFIVLQSYNEQFF.

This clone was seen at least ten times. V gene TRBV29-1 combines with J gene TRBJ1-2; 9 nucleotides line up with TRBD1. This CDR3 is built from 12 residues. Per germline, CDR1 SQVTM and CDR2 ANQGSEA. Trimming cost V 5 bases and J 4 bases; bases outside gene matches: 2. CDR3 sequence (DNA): TGCAGCGTTCGGACAGGGGCCTATGGCTACACCTTC. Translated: CSVRTGAYGYTF.

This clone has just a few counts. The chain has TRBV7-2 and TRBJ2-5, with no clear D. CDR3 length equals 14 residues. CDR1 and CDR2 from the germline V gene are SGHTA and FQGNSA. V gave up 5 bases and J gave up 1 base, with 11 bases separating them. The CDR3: CASSLEASQETQYF. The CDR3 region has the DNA TGTGCCAGCAGCCTAGAGGCTAGCCAAGAGACCCAGTACTTC.

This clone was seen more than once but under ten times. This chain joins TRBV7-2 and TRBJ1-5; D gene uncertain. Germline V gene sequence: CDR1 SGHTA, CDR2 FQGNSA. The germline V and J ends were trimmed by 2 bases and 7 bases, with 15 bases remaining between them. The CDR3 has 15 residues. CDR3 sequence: CASSLLQAFGQPQHF. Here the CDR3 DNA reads TGTGCCAGCAGCTTATTGCAGGCCTTCGGACAGCCCCAGCATTTT.

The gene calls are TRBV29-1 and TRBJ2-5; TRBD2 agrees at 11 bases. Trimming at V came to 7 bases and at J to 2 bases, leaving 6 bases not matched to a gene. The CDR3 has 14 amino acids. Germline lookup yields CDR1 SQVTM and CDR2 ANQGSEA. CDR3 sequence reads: CSARRLAGQETQYF. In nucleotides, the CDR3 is TGCAGCGCCCGACGACTAGCGGGGCAAGAGACCCAGTACTTC.

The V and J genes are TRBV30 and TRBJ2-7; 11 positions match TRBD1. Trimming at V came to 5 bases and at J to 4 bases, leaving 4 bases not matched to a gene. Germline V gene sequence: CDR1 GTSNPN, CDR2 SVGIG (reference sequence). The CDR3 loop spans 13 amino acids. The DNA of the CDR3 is TGTGCCTGGGCGGGACAGGGGGAGTACGAGCAGTACTTC. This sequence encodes CAWAGQGEYEQYF.

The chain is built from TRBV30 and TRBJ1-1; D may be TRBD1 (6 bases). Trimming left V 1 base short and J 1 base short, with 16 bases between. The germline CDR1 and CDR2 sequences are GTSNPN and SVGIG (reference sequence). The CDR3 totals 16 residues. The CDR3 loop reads CAWSERIGTSNTEAFF. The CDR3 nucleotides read TGTGCCTGGAGTGAGAGAATCGGGACATCGAACACTGAAGCTTTCTTT.

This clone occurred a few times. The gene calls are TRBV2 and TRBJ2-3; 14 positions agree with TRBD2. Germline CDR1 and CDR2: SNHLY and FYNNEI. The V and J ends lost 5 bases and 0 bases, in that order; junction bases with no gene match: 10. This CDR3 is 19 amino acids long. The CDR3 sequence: CASSPRTSGGTTSTDTQYF. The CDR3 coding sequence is TGTGCCAGCAGTCCCCGGACTAGCGGGGGGACAACTAGCACAGATACGCAGTATTTT.

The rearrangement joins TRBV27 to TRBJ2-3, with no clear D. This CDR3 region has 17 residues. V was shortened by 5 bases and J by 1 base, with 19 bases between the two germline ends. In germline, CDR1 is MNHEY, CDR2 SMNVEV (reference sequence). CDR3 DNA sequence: TGTGCCAGCAGTCCCCTAACCGTGGGGTCAGGCACAGATACGCAGTATTTT. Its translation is CASSPLTVGSGTDTQYF.